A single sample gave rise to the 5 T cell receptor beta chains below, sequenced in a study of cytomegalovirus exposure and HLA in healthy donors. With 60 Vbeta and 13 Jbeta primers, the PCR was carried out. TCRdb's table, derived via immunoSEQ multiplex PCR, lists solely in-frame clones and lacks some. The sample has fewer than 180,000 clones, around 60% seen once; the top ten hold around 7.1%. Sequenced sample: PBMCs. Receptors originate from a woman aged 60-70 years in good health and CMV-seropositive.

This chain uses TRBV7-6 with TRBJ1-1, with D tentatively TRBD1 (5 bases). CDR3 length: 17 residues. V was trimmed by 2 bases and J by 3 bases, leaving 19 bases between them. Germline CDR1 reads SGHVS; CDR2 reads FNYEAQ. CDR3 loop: CASSLSWDLLTHTEAFF. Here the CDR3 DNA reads TGTGCCAGCAGCTTATCCTGGGACTTACTGACCCACACTGAAGCTTTCTTT.

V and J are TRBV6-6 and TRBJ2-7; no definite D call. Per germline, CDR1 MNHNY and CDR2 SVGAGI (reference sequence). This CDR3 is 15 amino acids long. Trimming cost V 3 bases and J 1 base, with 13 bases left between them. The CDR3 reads CASSYELTLSYEQYF. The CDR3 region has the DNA TGTGCCAGCAGTTATGAGCTAACCCTTTCCTACGAGCAGTACTTC.

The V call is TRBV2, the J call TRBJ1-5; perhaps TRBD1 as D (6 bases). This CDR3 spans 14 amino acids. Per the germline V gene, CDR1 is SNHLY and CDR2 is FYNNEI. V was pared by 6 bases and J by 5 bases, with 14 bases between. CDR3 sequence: CASRGAGVYQPQHF. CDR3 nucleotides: TGTGCCAGCAGGGGGGCAGGGGTTTATCAGCCCCAGCATTTT.

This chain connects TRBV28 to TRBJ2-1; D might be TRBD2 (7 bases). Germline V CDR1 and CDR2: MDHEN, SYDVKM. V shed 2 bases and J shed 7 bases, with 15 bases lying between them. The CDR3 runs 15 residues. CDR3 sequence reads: CASSLASGGGNEQFF. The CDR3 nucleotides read TGTGCCAGCAGTTTAGCTAGCGGAGGGGGGAATGAGCAGTTCTTC.

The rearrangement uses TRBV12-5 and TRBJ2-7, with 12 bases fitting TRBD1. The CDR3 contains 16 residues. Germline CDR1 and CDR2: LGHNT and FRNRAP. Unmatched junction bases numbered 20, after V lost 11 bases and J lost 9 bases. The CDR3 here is CAGHRYPGQGATGQYF. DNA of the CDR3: TGTGCTGGACACCGATACCCGGGACAGGGGGCTACCGGGCAGTACTTC.